This T cell receptor beta chain was identified during a study of cytomegalovirus exposure and HLA in healthy donors (dated by TCRdb to about 2017). The study in broad terms: An earlier analysis of more than 550 of the donors reported 250 to 350 Gb of sequence data and 100 million to 120 million unique TCR beta sequences obtained from about 170 million T cells. To predict cytomegalovirus infection status, the study combined high-throughput TCR immunosequencing, statistical association of individual TCRs with disease status, and machine learning. The number of donors typed differed by locus, with about 629-630 for A, B, C, DRB1 and DQB1, roughly 520 for DQA1, 600 to 610 for DPA1, and 472 for DPB1. Four to six DR-DQ haplotypes were handled as single units for association and clustering, since linkage in the cohort was strong. An earlier analysis of nearly 600 of the donors applied high-throughput TCR beta sequencing to assess whether each TCR beta V gene segment acted as functional or pseudogenic. The study was designed to test whether signatures of past pathogen exposure could be identified by cataloging public T cell receptors. Rather than drawing on any new phenotypic data, the later analysis identified candidate immune exposures from TCR beta sequences and the way those sequences occurred across donors. Alongside the repertoire data, information on donor age, sex, ethnicity and CMV serostatus was compiled. The study profiled the T cell repertoires of hundreds of subjects by immunosequencing and related them to cytomegalovirus serostatus. In a later genetic analysis, genome-wide SNP genotypes for about 55% of the roughly 670 donors were used, and that subset was treated as a discovery cohort. Both class I and class II loci were covered by HLA typing, at four-digit resolution. An early release covering approximately 600 HLA-typed donors comprised 250 to 350 gigabases of sequencing data and approximately 80 million unique TCR sequences. Of the roughly 390 genotyped donors, 81% fell in the genetic ancestry cluster associated with self-reported Caucasian donors. To study patterns of TCR occurrence, a later analysis re-analyzed previously published TCR beta repertoires from 600 to 750 donors and added high-resolution HLA genotyping. Across some 400 genotyped donors of the cohort, an average of 235,054 unique TCR beta nucleotide sequences per donor were sequenced, and roughly 18% of those sequences were non-productive. Besides the first cohort of roughly 660 subjects, a separate validation cohort made up of around 120 different subjects was used. All discovery cohort repertoires had been generated using a single sequencing platform. Overall results and qualifications from the work: A further reported finding was that TCR beta sequences accurately predicted the HLA-A and HLA-B alleles for most subjects in the first cohort. Some IMGT-functional V segments, including TRBV6-2 and TRBV6-3, could not be distinguished by the 87-base-pair reads and were therefore excluded. In a later analysis, TCR association rates were found to vary across HLA loci, with the most associated TCRs seen for DRB1 alleles and the fewest for HLA-C alleles. In a later genetic analysis, fewer N-insertions in productive TCRs were reported among donors in an Asian-associated ancestry cluster than the roughly 700-donor mean. Because counts were too low, roughly 18 rarely observed V segments, including chromosome 9 orphons, were left out of the earlier analysis of a few hundred of the donors. The study gave a list of 150 to 200 TCR beta chains associated with cytomegalovirus. Several of the top co-occurrence clusters appeared to be linked to parvovirus B19, influenza, CMV and Epstein-Barr virus, according to a later analysis. In a later analysis, 16,951 TCR beta sequences were associated with specific HLA alleles at a false discovery rate of 0.05. Compared with equally common non-associated chains, HLA-associated TCR beta chains in a later analysis were more clonally expanded and had lower generation probabilities. V-gene and J-gene trimming of TCR beta chains was associated with a missense DCLRE1C variant in a later genetic analysis, and the association was replicated in an independent cohort. In this cohort, only TCR beta chains were sequenced, and detectable features were limited by the absence of alpha or paired-chain data. Most TCR sequences were observed very rarely across donors, whereas some public TCRs were present in many individuals. A cluster of highly shared sequence variants was judged likely to represent a technical artifact of the sequencing pipeline. The classifier was reported to diagnose cytomegalovirus status with high specificity and sensitivity in both the original and validation cohorts. Three of the identified cytomegalovirus-associated TCR beta chains were confirmed in vitro to be specific for cytomegalovirus antigens. Because some donors lacked HLA typing at each locus, the association tests relied only on the typed subset. Most CMV-associated TCR beta chains appeared to be HLA-restricted in a later analysis, and the HLA associations seemed to be driven largely by CMV exposure. The authors suggested that the approach could potentially be generalized to other disease states and immunological phenotypes. Strong co-occurrence of HLA alleles, especially DR and DQ, made assigning TCR associations to individual alleles difficult. An earlier analysis of approximately 600 of the donors showed that most TCR beta V segments appeared in productive rearrangements either about 87% or about 30% of the time, which broadly matched IMGT annotations. Roughly uniform sequencing depth across donors was assumed in presence/absence analyses, although this assumption may not hold. Linkage disequilibrium might explain the correlated functional status among segregating V segments, but an unknown experimental factor could not be excluded. For the cohort, immune exposure information was limited to CMV serostatus.

Libraries were built with the immunoSEQ multiplex PCR assay. The multiplex PCR relied on a mix of 60 forward primers for TCR Vbeta segments and 13 reverse primers for TCR Jbeta segments. Amplification of the CDR3 region of rearranged TCR beta genes was performed with a multiplex PCR assay on genomic DNA. The amplified TCR beta libraries were sequenced on the Illumina HiSeq System as 87-base-pair reads. In the paper's pipeline: A later analysis tallied roughly 78 million unique TCR beta chains across the 666 repertoires, and 10 million to 11 million of those chains were shared by two or more donors. A nearest-neighbor algorithm error-corrected the raw reads and collapsed the reads into unique sequences, merging closely related sequences to remove PCR and sequencing errors. To assign V, D and J gene segments, CDR3 sequences were aligned to IMGT reference sequences. For a sequence to be retained, a match of at least six nucleotides to both a V gene segment and a J gene segment was required. A rearrangement counted as productive if the CDR3 had no stop codons and remained in frame with V and J, and every other rearrangement counted as non-productive. Following IMGT convention, CDR3 was defined as the stretch from the second conserved V-encoded cysteine to the conserved J-encoded phenylalanine. In an earlier analysis of approximately 590 of the donors, sequences lacking an unambiguous match to a single V gene segment were excluded. In an earlier analysis of almost 600 of the donors, a V segment was called functional when productive rearrangements were above 56.7%, and segregating when the standard deviation between donors exceeded 5%. A statistical classification framework was built to diagnose cytomegalovirus status from the catalog of TCR beta chain sequences. In a later analysis, V and J genes were assigned by comparing TCR nucleotide sequences against IMGT/GENE-DB human TR gene sequences. A later analysis assigned CDR3 sequences and most-parsimonious VDJ recombination scenarios with the TCRdist pipeline. In a later analysis, each TCR beta chain was defined by its CDR3 amino acid sequence together with its V-gene family, and reads without a unique V-gene family were excluded. As a way to deal with suspected cross-contamination and a sequencing artifact, a later analysis dropped roughly 620 nucleotide sequences that were highly shared and had low generation probability. For each public chain, a later analysis derived a clonal expansion index from normalized ranks of inferred template counts within each repertoire. A later analysis computed generation probabilities with a VDJ recombination model fitted to out-of-frame rearrangements, and checked the results against IGoR. A later analysis scored TCR-TCR, TCR-HLA and TCR-CMV co-occurrence with hypergeometric tests, applying a repertoire-size bias correction to TCR pairs. To estimate false discovery rates, a later analysis permuted the HLA or CMV assignments 20 times. In a later analysis, co-occurring TCRs were grouped using DBSCAN, and TCRdist sequence similarity was added for clustering within HLA-allele-positive subsets. For co-occurrence clustering, repertoires with fewer than 30,000 or more than 120,000 public chains were excluded, along with five or six repertoires with anomalous nucleotide sharing. Drawn from immuneACCESS, this table holds only the in-frame rearrangements with V and J called that TCRdb kept. Clones are partly lost; checked studies trace under half to an unresolved V gene and leave the rest unexplained. V and J calls and clone size come straight from that table; D and trimming were deduced from the DNA. This sample comprises 100,000 to 150,000 clones, over 70% of them detected only once. The ten largest clones capture roughly 2.7% of the sample.

Regarding this clone: The target of this receptor is not known. Per-nucleotide qualities are absent, and no much larger clonotype sits a single base away.

The cysteine opens and the phenylalanine closes a CDR3 of 16 amino acids. Just CDR3 DNA is preserved here, 48 bases in frame from base 1. Sequences SGHRS (CDR1) and YFSETQ (CDR2) are obtained from the germline V gene. Trimming at the junction amounts to 0 bases on V and 3 bases on J, and the germline ends lie 12 bases apart. The cohort comprised several hundred healthy bone marrow donors. Cohort members were all nominally healthy when sampled, although unrecorded immune exposures were likely present. The donor was CMV seropositive and belonged to the group of some 290 seropositive cohort members. Each donor provided a peripheral blood sample, and peripheral blood mononuclear cells were used for TCR beta sequencing. The Qiagen DNeasy Blood Extraction Kit was used to extract genomic DNA from the blood cell samples.

Here the chain combines TRBV5-1 and TRBJ2-2; the D gene lacks a confident call. This receptor was obtained from a woman aged 55-75 years in good health and CMV-seropositive. The specimen was PBMCs. The encoded CDR3 is CASSLGQSIHTGELFF. The DNA sequence is TGCGCCAGCAGCTTGGGACAATCAATTCACACCGGGGAGCTGTTTTTT.